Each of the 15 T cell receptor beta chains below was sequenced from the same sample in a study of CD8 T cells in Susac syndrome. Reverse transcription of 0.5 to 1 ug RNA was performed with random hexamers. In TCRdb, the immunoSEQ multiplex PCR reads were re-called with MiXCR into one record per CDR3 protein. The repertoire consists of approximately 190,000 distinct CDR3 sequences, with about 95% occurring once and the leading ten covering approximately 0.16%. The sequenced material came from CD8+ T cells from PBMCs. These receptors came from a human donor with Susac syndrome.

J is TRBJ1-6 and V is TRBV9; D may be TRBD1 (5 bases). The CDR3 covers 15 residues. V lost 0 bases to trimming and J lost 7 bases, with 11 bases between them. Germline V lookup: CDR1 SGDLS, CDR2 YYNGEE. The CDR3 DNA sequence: TGTGCCAGCAGCGTAGGGGGCCAGCCGAATTCACCCCTCCACTTT. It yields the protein CASSVGGQPNSPLHF.

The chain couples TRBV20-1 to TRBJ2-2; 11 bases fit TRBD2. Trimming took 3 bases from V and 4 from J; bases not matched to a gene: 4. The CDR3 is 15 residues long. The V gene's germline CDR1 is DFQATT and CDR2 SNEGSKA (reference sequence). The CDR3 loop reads CSARVLAGATGELFF. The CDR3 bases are TGCAGTGCTAGGGTACTAGCGGGGGCCACCGGGGAGCTGTTTTTT.

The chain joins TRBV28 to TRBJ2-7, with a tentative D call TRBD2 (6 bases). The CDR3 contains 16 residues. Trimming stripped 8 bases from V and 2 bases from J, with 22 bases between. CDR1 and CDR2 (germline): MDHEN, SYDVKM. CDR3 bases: TGTGCCAGCGGGCCCCTGACAGTCCGGGGGACCTACGAGCAGTACTTC. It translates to CASGPLTVRGTYEQYF.

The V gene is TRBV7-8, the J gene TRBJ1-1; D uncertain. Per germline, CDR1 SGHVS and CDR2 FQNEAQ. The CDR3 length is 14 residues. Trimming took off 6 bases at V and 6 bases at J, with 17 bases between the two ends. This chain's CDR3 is CASSLSVAPAEAFF. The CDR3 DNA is TGTGCCAGCAGTCTCTCAGTAGCCCCGGCTGAAGCTTTCTTT. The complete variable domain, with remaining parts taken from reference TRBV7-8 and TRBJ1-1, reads GAGVSQSPRYKVAKRGQDVALRCDPISGHVSLFWYQQALGQGPEFLTYFQNEAQLDKSGLPSDRFFAERPEGSVSTLKIQRTQQEDSAVYLCASSLSVAPAEAFFGQGTRLTVV.

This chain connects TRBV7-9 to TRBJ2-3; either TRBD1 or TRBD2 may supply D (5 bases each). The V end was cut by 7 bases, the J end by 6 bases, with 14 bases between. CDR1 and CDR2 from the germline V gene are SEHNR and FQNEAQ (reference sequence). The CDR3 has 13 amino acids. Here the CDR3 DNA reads TGTGCCAGCAACCGGGGCCCTTCGGATACGCAGTATTTT. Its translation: CASNRGPSDTQYF.

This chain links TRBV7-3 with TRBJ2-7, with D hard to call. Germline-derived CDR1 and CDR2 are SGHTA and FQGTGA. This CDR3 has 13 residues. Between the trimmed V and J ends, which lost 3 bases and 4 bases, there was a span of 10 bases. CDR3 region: CASSFKNQYEQYF. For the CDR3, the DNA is TGTGCCAGCAGCTTTAAGAACCAATACGAGCAGTACTTC.

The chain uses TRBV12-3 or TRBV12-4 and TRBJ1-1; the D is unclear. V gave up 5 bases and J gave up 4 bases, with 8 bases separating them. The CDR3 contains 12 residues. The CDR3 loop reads CASSPDATEAFF. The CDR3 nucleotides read TGTGCCAGCAGTCCGGACGCCACTGAAGCTTTCTTT.

In DNA form, the CDR3 reads TGTGCCAGCAGCCAGGGGGACACCACCTACGAGCAGTACTTC. Its protein product is CASSQGDTTYEQYF. The chain is built from TRBV3-1 and TRBJ2-7, with D tentatively TRBD1 (6 bases). V was pared by 3 bases and J by 2 bases, with 11 bases between. This CDR3 region has 14 residues. The germline V gene has CDR1 LGHDT and CDR2 YNNKEL (reference sequence).

The CDR3 region is CASSLSGGDRGQYF. In nucleotides, the CDR3 is TGTGCCAGCAGCCTTAGCGGGGGGGACCGGGGGCAGTACTTC. The rearrangement joins TRBV6-5 to TRBJ2-7, with 11 bases fitting TRBD2. V dropped 6 bases and J dropped 9; count of bases not matched to a gene: 10. Germline V gene sequence: CDR1 MNHEY, CDR2 SVGAGI. The CDR3 loop spans 14 amino acids.

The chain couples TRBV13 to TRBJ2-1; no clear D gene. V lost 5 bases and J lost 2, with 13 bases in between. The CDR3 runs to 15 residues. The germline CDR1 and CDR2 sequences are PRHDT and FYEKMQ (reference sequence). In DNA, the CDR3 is TGTGCCAGCAGCCCAGAAGGGATCCCCTACAATGAGCAGTTCTTC. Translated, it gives CASSPEGIPYNEQFF.

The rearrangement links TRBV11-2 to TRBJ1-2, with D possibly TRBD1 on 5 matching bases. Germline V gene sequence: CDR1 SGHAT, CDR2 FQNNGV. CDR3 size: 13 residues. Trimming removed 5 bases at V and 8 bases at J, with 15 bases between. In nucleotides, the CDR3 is TGTGCCAGCAGCGCTGGCAGGGTATCAGGCTACACCTTC. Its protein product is CASSAGRVSGYTF.

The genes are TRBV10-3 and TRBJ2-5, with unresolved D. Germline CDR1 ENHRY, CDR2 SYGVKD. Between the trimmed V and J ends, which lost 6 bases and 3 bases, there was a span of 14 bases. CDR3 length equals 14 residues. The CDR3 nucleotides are TGTGCCATCAGGGACCAGGTTGGGGAAGAGACCCAGTACTTC. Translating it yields CAIRDQVGEETQYF.

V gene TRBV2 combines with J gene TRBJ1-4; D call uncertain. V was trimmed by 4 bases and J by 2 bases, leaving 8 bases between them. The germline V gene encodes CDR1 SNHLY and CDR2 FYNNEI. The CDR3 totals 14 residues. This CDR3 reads CASSATFTNEKLFF. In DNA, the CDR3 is TGTGCCAGCAGTGCGACCTTTACTAATGAAAAACTGTTTTTT.

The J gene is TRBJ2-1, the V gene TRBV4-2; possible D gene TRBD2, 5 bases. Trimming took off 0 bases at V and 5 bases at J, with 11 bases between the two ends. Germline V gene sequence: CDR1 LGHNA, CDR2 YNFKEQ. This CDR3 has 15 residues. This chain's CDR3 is CASSQDLSSHNEQFF. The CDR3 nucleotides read TGTGCCAGCAGCCAAGATTTGTCTAGCCACAATGAGCAGTTCTTC.

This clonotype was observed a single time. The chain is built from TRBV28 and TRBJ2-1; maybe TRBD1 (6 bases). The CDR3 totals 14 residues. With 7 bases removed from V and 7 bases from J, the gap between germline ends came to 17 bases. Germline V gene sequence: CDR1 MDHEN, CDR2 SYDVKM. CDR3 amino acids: CASKTRGSGNEQFF. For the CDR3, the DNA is TGTGCCAGCAAGACAAGGGGGAGTGGAAATGAGCAGTTCTTC.